Below, one T cell receptor (beta chain) is given with its context. Its antigen is still unknown. Profiled with immunoSEQ multiplex PCR; TCRdb holds only in-frame clones, not every one. Of roughly 21,000 clones in the sample, 65% to 90% were seen once. The data derive from a study of T cells after posttransplantation cyclophosphamide. Study-wide findings and caveats: After PTCy, TRB diversity resembled that of CNI/methotrexate controls.

CDR3 length: 17 amino acids. V trimming: 4 bases; J trimming: 2 bases; junction bases outside the gene matches: 8. Germline V gene data show CDR1 as SGHNT and CDR2 as YYREEE (reference sequence). Control samples came 1 year after myeloablative marrow transplants with methotrexate plus calcineurin inhibitor. The rearrangement joins TRBV5-4 to TRBJ2-1; 11 bases agree with TRBD2. Source: PBMCs, taken around 53 weeks after allogeneic stem cell transplant with calcineurin inhibitor and methotrexate. This receptor was taken from a female patient between 25 and 45 years old who received an allogeneic stem cell transplant from an unrelated donor, was CMV-positive, and had acute and chronic GVHD. Among the T cells, some may be from the graft donor. This chain's CDR3 is CASSKKTSGMPYNEQFF. Written as DNA, the CDR3 is TGTGCCAGCAGCAAGAAGACTAGCGGGATGCCCTACAATGAGCAGTTCTTC.